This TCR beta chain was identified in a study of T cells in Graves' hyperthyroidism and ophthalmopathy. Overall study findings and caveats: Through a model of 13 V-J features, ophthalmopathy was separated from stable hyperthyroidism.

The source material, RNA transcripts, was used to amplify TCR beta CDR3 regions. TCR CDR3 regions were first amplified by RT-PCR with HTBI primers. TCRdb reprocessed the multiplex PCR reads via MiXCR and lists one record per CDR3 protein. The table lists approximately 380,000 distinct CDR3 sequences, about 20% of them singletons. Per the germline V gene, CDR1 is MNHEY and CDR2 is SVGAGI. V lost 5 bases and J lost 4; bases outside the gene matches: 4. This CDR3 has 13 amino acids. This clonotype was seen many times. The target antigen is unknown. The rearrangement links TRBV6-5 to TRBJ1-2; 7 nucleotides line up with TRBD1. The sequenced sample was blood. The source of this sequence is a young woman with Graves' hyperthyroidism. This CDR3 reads CASSRTGIYGYTF. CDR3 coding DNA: TGTGCCAGCAGTCGGACAGGCATCTATGGCTACACCTTC.